The rows below give T cell receptor beta chains drawn from one sample of a study of T cells expressing NK-cell markers. TCRdb reprocessed the 5' RACE reads, with one entry per CDR3 protein and no DNA. This listing includes roughly 390,000 distinct CDR3 sequences. The sample comprised blood T cells: a sorted CD56 or NKG2C T cell subset, CD4+ or CD8+ T cells, or bulk PBMC T cells (not recorded which). Receptors were obtained from a man aged 18 to 69 in good health. Each CDR3 is given with its conserved first and last residue. The order of the fields is V gene, J gene, CDR3 protein.

TRBV10-3	TRBJ2-5	CAISVFGQRGSSSQETQYF
TRBV6-1	TRBJ2-7	CASSARTGGSYEQYF
TRBV7-2	TRBJ2-2	CASSISPELFF
TRBV6-1	TRBJ2-7	CASSRTGTIYEQYF
TRBV18	TRBJ1-1	CASSPRGGQGNTEAFF
TRBV15	TRBJ1-3	CATSRAYWDRANTIYF
TRBV5-1	TRBJ2-7	CASSSPSKGSYEQYF
TRBV20-1	TRBJ2-7	CSARPGGIRFREQYF
TRBV2	TRBJ1-5	CASKKEVVVSNQPQHF
TRBV27	TRBJ2-3	CASTRRSGTDTQYF
TRBV6-1	TRBJ2-2	CASTRGAPGTGELFF
TRBV29-1	TRBJ2-7	CSVEEGPYSYEQYF
TRBV18	TRBJ1-2	CASHNTGVVYGYTF
TRBV20-1	TRBJ2-1	CSARPAPGGASSYNEQFF
TRBV20-1	TRBJ1-4	CSAPRTGGRSEKLFF
TRBV20-1	TRBJ2-7	CSASFRVEEQYF
TRBV6-1	TRBJ2-2	CASSGQPTGFAGELFF
TRBV9	TRBJ1-2	CASSVARTGTTNYGYTF
TRBV7-6	TRBJ2-5	CASSLEGSGETQYF
TRBV21-1	TRBJ2-7	CASSKARCRVWEQYF
TRBV6-2/TRBV6-3	TRBJ2-1	CASRDPGAVGEQFF
TRBV7-6	TRBJ1-1	CASSRTGNPRYTEAFF
TRBV20-1	TRBJ2-7	CSARVSRVPSYEQYF
TRBV9	TRBJ2-1	CASSPRQGGLTEQFF
TRBV15	TRBJ1-2	CATSRDGIYGYTF
TRBV7-3	TRBJ2-1	CASSLSASREQFF
TRBV20-1	TRBJ2-4	CSASGGAWDIQYF
TRBV2	TRBJ1-2	CASSDSPYYGYTF
TRBV5-1	TRBJ2-3	CASSDLGTQYF
TRBV5-1	TRBJ2-6	CASRSTGGILSGANVLTF
TRBV10-3	TRBJ1-1	CAISFEGIGTEAFF
TRBV6-5	TRBJ2-2	CASSSGTGATSGELFF
TRBV5-8	TRBJ1-5	CASSSGARQPQHF
TRBV29-1	TRBJ1-1	CSVVDRVVRTEAFF
TRBV27	TRBJ2-3	CASSPWKTLPDTQYF
TRBV25-1	TRBJ2-7	CASSEYRTANSYEQYF
TRBV28	TRBJ2-6	CASSPMGFGANVLTF
TRBV27	TRBJ1-1	CASSRPLGAGGITEAFF
TRBV27	TRBJ1-2	CASSSPGQNSYGYTF
TRBV5-1	TRBJ2-1	CASSLGGTPYQEQFF
TRBV27	TRBJ1-1	CASSFDRRRGGRNTEAFF
TRBV19	TRBJ1-3	CASSIQPSSGNTIYF
TRBV20-1	TRBJ2-3	CSARGGGTQYF
TRBV19	TRBJ1-2	CASSPTSNYGYTF
TRBV25-1	TRBJ2-5	CASSPPPGPQYF
TRBV12-3/TRBV12-4	TRBJ1-2	CASSSRVSHGYTF
TRBV29-1	TRBJ2-5	CSVRTGKQETQYF
TRBV6-1	TRBJ2-7	CASSEFHFVNEQYF
TRBV5-6	TRBJ2-6	CASSLEDYSGANVLTF
TRBV5-1	TRBJ1-2	CASSLVGQGRNYGYTF
TRBV3-1	TRBJ2-1	CASSQTGPEQFF
TRBV15	TRBJ1-1	CATSDRDMNTEAFF
TRBV6-1	TRBJ1-1	CASTKTTNTEAFF